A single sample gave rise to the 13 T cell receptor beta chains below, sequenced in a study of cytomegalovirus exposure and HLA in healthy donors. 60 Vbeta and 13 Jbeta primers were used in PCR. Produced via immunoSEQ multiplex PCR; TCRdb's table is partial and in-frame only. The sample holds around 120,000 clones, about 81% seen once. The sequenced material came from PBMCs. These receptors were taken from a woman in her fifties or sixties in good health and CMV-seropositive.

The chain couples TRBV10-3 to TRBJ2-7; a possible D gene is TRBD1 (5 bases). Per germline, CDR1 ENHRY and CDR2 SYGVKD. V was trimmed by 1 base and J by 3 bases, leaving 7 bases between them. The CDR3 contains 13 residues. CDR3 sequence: CAISEFQGYEQYF. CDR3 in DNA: TGTGCCATCAGTGAGTTTCAGGGCTACGAGCAGTACTTC.

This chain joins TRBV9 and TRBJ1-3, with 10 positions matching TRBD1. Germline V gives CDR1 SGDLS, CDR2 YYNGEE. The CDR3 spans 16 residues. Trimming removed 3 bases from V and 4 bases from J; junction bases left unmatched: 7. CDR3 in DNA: TGTGCCAGCAGCGAACGACAGGGGGCGGGCGGAAACACCATATATTTT. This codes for CASSERQGAGGNTIYF. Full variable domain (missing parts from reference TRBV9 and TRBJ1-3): DSGVTQTPKHLITATGQRVTLRCSPRSGDLSVYWYQQSLDQGLQFLIQYYNGEERAKGNILERFSAQQFPDLHSELNLSSLELGDSALYFCASSERQGAGGNTIYFGEGSWLTVV.

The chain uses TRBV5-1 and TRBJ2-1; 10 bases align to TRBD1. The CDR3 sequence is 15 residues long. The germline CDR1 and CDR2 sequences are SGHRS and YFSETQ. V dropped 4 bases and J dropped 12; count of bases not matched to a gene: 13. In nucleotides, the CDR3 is TGCGCCAGCAGCCCCCGGACAGGGGGGGCCGGGGGGCAGTTCTTC. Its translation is CASSPRTGGAGGQFF.

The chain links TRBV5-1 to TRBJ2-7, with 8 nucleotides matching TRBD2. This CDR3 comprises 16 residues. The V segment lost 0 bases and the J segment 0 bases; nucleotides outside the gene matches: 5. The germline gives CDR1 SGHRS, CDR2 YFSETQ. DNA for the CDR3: TGCGCCAGCAGCTTGGGTCTAGCGGGCCGCTCCTACGAGCAGTACTTC. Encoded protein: CASSLGLAGRSYEQYF.

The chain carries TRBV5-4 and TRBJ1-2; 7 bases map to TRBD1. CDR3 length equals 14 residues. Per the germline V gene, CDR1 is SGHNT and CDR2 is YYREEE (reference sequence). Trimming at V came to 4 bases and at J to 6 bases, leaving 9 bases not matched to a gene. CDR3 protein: CASSPGDRRHGYTF. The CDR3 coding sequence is TGTGCCAGCAGCCCGGGGGACAGAAGGCATGGCTACACCTTC. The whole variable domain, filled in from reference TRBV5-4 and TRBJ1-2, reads ETGVTQSPTHLIKTRGQQVTLRCSSQSGHNTVSWYQQALGQGPQFIFQYYREEENGRGNFPPRFSGLQFPNYSSELNVNALELDDSALYLCASSPGDRRHGYTFGSGTRLTVV.

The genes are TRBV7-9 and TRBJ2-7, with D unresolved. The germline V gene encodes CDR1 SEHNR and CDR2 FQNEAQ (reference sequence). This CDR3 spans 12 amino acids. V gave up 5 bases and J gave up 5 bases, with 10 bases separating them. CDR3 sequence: CASSPVEHEQYF. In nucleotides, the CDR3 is TGTGCCAGCAGCCCCGTAGAGCACGAGCAGTACTTC.

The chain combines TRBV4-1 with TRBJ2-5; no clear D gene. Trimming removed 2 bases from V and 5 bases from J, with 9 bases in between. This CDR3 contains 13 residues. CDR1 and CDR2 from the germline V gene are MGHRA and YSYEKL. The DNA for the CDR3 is TGCGCCAGCAGCCAACCTAGTGGTGAGACCCAGTACTTC. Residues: CASSQPSGETQYF.

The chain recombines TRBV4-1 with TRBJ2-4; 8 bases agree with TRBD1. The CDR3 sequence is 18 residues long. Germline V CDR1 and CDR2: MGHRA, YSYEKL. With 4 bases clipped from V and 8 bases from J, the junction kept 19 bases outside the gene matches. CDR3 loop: CASSLNLGRGPREDIQYF. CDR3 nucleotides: TGCGCCAGCAGCCTAAACTTGGGCAGGGGGCCCCGAGAGGACATTCAGTACTTC.

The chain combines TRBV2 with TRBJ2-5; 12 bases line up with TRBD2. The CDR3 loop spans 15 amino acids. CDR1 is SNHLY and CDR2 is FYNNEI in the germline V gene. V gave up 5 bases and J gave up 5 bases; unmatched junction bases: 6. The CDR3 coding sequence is TGTGCCAGCAGTCCTAGCGGGAGGGCCGGGGAGACCCAGTACTTC. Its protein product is CASSPSGRAGETQYF.

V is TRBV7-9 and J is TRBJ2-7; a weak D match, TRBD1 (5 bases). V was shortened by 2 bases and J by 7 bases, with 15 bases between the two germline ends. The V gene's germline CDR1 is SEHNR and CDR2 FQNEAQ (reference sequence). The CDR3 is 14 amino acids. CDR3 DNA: TGTGCCAGCAGCTTAAGTGGGGCCGCGTGGGAGCAGTACTTC. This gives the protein CASSLSGAAWEQYF.

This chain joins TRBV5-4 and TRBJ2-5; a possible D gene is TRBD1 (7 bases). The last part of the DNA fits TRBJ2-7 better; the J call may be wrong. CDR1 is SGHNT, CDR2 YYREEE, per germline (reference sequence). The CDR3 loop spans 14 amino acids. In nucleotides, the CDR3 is TGTGCCAGCAGGAATGCAGGGGGGTCCTACGAGCAGTACTTC. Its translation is CASRNAGGSYEQYF.

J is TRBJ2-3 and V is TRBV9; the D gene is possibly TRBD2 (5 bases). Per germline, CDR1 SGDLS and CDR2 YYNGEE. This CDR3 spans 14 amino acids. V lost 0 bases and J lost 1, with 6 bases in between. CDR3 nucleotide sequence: TGTGCCAGCAGCGTAGGGGAGCGCACAGATACGCAGTATTTT. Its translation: CASSVGERTDTQYF.

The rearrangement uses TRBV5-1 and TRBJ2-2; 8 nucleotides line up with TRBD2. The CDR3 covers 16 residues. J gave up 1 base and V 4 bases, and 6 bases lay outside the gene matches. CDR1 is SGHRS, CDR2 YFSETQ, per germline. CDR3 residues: CASSPKRGMNTGELFF. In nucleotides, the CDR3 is TGCGCCAGCAGCCCAAAGCGGGGGATGAACACCGGGGAGCTGTTTTTT.